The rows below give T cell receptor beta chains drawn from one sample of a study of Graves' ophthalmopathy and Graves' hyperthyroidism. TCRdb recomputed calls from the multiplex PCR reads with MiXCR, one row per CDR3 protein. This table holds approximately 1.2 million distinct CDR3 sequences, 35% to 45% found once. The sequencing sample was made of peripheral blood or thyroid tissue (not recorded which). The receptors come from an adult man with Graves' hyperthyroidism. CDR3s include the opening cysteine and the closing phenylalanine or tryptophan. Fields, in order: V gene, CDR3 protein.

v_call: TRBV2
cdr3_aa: CASSSVDGDTQYF

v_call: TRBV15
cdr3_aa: CATSRLTDMTEKLFF

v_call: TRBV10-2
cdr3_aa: CASSEVPVGTQYF

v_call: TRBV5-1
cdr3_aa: CASSLRIVKLNTEAFF

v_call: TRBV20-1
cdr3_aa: CSATDRMDQPQHF

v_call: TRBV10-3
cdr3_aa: CAITGTVLQPQHF

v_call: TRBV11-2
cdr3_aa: CASSPRVVIEQYF

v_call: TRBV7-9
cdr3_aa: CATKNRMNTEAFF

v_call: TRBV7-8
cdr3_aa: CASSPTRTGQGLNYGYTF

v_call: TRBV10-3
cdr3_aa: CAIRAGAGPGGPSPLHF

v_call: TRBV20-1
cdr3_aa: CSARSPGGPGARNYEQYF

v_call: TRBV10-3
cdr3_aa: CAVSGTQETQYF

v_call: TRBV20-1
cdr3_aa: CSANYWGATYEQYF

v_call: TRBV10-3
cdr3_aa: CAISERGTGGNYGYTF

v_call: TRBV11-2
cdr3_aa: CASSKAAGHSGEQYF

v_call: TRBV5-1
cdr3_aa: CASSIRQGANYGYTF

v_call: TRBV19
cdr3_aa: CASSTRSVTGANVLTF

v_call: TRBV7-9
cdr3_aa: CASSQEPGGDYGYTF

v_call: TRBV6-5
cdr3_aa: CASRAEGSGYTF

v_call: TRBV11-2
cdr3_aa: CATRPLAGRETQYF

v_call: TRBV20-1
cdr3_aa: CSARLRGDTIYF

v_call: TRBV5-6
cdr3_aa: CASSAGQVTGELFF

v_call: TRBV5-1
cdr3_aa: CASSPGGEVNSPLHF

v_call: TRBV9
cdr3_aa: CASSVLAGGILRADEQYF

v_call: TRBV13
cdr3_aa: CASTESLSGELFF

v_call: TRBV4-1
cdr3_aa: CASSQDRIRGSGYTF

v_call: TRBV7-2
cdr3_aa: CASSQGGIRVNSPLHF

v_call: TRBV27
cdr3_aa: CASQAFSSGANVLTF

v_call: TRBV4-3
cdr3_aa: CASSQDGAYEQYF

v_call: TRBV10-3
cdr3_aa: CAISGGDSSNQPQHF

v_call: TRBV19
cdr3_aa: CASSIFLGNTEAFF

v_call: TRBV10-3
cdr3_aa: CANSGRAGETQYF

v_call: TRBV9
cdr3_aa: CASSVVGGSAIETQYF

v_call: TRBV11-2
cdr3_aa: CASRTSGSDEQYF

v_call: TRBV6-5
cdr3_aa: CASSDDRDMPGNTIYF

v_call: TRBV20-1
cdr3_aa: CSARDQGAGYGYTF

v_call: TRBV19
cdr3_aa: CASSPGQWSTDTQYF

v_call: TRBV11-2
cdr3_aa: CATHVRASTEAFF

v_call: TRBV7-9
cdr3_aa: CASSPSGNAGELFF

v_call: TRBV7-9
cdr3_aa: CASSPPRRRSHQETQYF

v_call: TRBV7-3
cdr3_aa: CASSVYHTEAFF